The entry below describes one T cell receptor (beta chain). This CDR3 contains 13 residues. The germline gives CDR1 SEHNR, CDR2 FQNEAQ (reference sequence). With 2 bases removed from V and 1 base from J, the gap between germline ends came to 5 bases. Sequencing used immunoSEQ multiplex PCR; TCRdb keeps in-frame clones, though not all of them. The top ten hold under 30% of the sample, which has more than 25,000 clones, 86% seen once. The sample is drawn from a study of OX40 agonist ivuxolimab in advanced cancers. The chain uses TRBV7-9 and TRBJ1-1; no reliable D call. The specimen comprised CD4+ or CD8+ T cells sorted from blood, sampled in a trial of the OX40 agonist ivuxolimab. The source is an adult with an advanced solid tumor such as melanoma, head and neck, liver or kidney cancer. CDR3 sequence reads: CASSLFGNTEAFF. The CDR3 coding sequence is TGTGCCAGCAGCTTATTTGGGAACACTGAAGCTTTCTTT.